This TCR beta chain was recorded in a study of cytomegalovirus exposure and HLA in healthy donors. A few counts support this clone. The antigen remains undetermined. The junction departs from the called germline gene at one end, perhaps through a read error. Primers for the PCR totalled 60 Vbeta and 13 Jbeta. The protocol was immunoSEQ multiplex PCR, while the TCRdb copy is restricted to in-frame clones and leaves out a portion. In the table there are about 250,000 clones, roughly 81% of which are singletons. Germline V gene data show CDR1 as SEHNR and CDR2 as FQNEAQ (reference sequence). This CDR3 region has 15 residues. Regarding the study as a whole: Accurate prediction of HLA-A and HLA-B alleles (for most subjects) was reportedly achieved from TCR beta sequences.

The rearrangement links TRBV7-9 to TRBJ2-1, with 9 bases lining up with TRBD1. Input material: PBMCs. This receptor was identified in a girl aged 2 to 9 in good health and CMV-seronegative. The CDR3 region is CSSSLAWTPGQGQFF. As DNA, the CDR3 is TGTTCCAGCAGCTTAGCGTGGACACCGGGACAGGGGCAGTTCTTC.